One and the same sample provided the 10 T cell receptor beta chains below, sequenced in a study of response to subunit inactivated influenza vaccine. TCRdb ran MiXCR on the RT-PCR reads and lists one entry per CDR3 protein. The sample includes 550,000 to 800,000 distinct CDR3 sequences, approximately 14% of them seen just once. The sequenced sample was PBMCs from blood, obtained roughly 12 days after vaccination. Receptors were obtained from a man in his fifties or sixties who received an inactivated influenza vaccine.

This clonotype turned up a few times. CDR3: CASSSRVGAGLYEQYF. The CDR3 nucleotides are TGTGCCAGCAGCTCCAGGGTAGGAGCGGGACTATACGAGCAGTACTTC. This sequence joins TRBV7-2 and TRBJ2-7, with 7 bases matching TRBD2. This CDR3 comprises 16 residues. V lost 4 bases, J lost 4 bases, and 13 bases stayed unmatched. CDR1 is SGHTA and CDR2 is FQGNSA in the germline V gene.

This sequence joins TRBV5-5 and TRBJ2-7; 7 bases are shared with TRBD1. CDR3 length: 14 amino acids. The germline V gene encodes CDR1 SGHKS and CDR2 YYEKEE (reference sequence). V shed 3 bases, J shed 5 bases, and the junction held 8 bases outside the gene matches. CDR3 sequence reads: CASSWAADRDEQYF. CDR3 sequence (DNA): TGTGCCAGCAGCTGGGCCGCTGACAGGGACGAGCAGTACTTC.

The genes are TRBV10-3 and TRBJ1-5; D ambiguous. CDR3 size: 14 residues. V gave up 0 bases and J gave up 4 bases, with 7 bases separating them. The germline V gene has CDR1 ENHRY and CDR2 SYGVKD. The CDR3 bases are TGTGCCATCAGTGAGTCTAGTATTAATCAGCCCCAGCATTTT. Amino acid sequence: CAISESSINQPQHF.

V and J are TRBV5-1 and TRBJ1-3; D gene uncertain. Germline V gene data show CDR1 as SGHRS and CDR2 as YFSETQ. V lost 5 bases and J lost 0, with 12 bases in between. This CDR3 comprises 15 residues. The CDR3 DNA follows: TGCGCCAGCAGGATCGGTGGGATCTCTGGAAACACCATATATTTT. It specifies CASRIGGISGNTIYF. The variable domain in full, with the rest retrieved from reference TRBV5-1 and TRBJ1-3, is KAGVTQTPRYLIKTRGQQVTLSCSPISGHRSVSWYQQTPGQGLQFLFEYFSETQRNKGNFPGRFSGRQFSNSRSEMNVSTLELGDSALYLCASRIGGISGNTIYFGEGSWLTVV.

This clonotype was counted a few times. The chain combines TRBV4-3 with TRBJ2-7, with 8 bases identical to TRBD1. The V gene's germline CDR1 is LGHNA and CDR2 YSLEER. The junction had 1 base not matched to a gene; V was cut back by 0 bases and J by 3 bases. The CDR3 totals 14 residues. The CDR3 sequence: CASSQDRGLYEQYF. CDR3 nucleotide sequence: TGCGCCAGCAGCCAAGACAGGGGGCTCTACGAGCAGTACTTC.

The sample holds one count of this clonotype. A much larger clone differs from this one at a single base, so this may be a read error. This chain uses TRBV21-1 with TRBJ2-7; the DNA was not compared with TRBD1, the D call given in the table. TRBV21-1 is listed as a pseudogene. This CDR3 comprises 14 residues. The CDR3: CASSVRTGLYEQNF. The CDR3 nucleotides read TGTGCCAGCAGCGTACGGACAGGGCTTTACGAGCAGAACTTC.

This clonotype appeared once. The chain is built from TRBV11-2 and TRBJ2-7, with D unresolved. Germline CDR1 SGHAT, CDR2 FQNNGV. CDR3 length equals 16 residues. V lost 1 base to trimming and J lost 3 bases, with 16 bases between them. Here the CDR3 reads CASSLAFFDAFYEQYF. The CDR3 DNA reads TGTGCCAGCAGCTTAGCTTTTTTCGACGCTTTCTACGAGCAGTACTTC.

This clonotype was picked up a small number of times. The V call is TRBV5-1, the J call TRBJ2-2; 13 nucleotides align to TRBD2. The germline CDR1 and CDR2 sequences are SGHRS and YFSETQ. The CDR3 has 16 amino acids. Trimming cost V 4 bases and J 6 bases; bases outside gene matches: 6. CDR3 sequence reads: CASSPGTSGTAGELFF. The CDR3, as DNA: TGCGCCAGCAGCCCCGGGACTAGCGGGACGGCCGGGGAGCTGTTTTTT. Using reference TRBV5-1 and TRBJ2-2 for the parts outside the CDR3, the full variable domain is KAGVTQTPRYLIKTRGQQVTLSCSPISGHRSVSWYQQTPGQGLQFLFEYFSETQRNKGNFPGRFSGRQFSNSRSEMNVSTLELGDSALYLCASSPGTSGTAGELFFGEGSRLTVL.

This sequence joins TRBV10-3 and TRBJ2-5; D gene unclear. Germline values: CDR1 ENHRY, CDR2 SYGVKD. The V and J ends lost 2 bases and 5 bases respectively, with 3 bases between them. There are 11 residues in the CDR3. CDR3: CAISEDETQYF. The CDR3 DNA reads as TGTGCCATCAGTGAGGATGAGACCCAGTACTTC.

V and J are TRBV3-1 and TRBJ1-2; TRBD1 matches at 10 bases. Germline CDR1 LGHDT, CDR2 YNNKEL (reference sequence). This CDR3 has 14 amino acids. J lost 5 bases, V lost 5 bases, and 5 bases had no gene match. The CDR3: CASSYEDRGYGYTF. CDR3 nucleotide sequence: TGTGCCAGCAGCTATGAGGACAGGGGGTATGGCTACACCTTC.